This T cell receptor (beta chain) came from a study of cytomegalovirus exposure and HLA in healthy donors. Broader study findings: A later analysis linked a missense DCLRE1C variant to TCR beta V- and J-gene trimming. In a later analysis, around 18,000 TCR beta sequences were associated with HLA alleles at 0.05 false discovery rate.

PCR used 60 Vbeta primers and 13 Jbeta primers. The table came from immunoSEQ multiplex PCR; TCRdb's copy has only in-frame clones and leaves some out. The sample contains about 44,000 clones, 87% of which appear only once. As concerns this clone: Its antigen is unknown.

Every donor was a healthy person donating bone marrow. This receptor was identified in a woman aged 40-49 years in good health and CMV-seropositive. Sample: PBMCs.

This CDR3 is CASSILAGDFYNEQFF. The CDR3 nucleotides are TGTGCCAGCAGTATTTTAGCGGGAGATTTCTACAATGAGCAGTTCTTC. This sequence joins TRBV28 and TRBJ2-1; 9 bases align to TRBD2. The CDR3 spans 16 residues. The germline V gene has CDR1 MDHEN and CDR2 SYDVKM. V lost 5 bases and J lost 3; bases outside the gene matches: 8.